This T cell receptor beta chain was retrieved from a study of blood T cell repertoires in COVID-19. This clone was seen once. The assay was immunoSEQ multiplex PCR, and TCRdb's table has in-frame clones only and misses some. The sample includes about 88,000 clones, approximately 88% of them seen just once. The material sequenced was peripheral blood. This TCR derives from an elderly man with acute or convalescent COVID-19.

The CDR3 region is CASVLQSYGYTF. CDR3 in DNA: TGTGCTAGTGTCCTACAGAGTTATGGCTACACCTTC. The genes are TRBV12-5 and TRBJ1-2; D unresolved. The CDR3 extends over 12 amino acids. Trimming pared 7 bases from V and 5 bases from J, leaving 11 bases between. CDR1 LGHNT and CDR2 FRNRAP come from the germline V gene.